Listed here are 27 T cell receptor beta chains from one sample, sequenced in a study of identical twins. TCRdb re-analysed the 5' RACE reads in MiXCR, keeping a single row per CDR3 protein. The sample yields around 470,000 distinct CDR3 sequences, about 14% seen once. These records were also assigned to another study, of yellow fever vaccine responses in identical twins.

Sequenced material: CD4+ T cells sorted from blood. The receptors were gathered from a woman between 18 and 30 years old in good health.

This clonotype was picked up many times. This chain uses TRBV5-6 with TRBJ2-2; 8 bases line up with TRBD1. The J segment lost 2 bases and the V segment lost 4 bases, leaving 7 bases of the junction unmatched. Per germline, CDR1 SGHDT and CDR2 YYEEEE. The CDR3 sequence is 16 residues long. CDR3: CASSHRTGQNTGELFF. The CDR3 DNA is TGTGCCAGCAGCCACCGGACAGGGCAAAACACCGGGGAGCTGTTTTTT.

This clonotype was seen more than once but under ten times. V gene TRBV27 combines with J gene TRBJ2-3, with 9 positions matching TRBD1. Germline V gene data show CDR1 as MNHEY and CDR2 as SMNVEV (reference sequence). Trimming took 5 bases from V and 5 from J; bases not matched to a gene: 11. This CDR3 contains 16 residues. The CDR3 loop reads CASSPYRGLGLDTQYF. DNA of the CDR3: TGTGCCAGCAGTCCATACAGGGGGCTAGGTTTAGATACGCAGTATTTT.

This sequence joins TRBV2 and TRBJ2-4, with 8 bases identical to TRBD1. This CDR3 has 15 residues. Trimming took 6 bases from V and 2 from J; bases not matched to a gene: 6. CDR1 and CDR2 (germline): SNHLY, FYNNEI. The CDR3 loop reads CASRPTGVPKNIQYF. The CDR3 DNA follows: TGTGCCAGCAGACCGACAGGGGTGCCCAAAAACATTCAGTACTTC.

The chain employs TRBV5-4 and TRBJ2-5; 7 nucleotides line up with TRBD1. The CDR3 loop spans 16 amino acids. Trimming at V came to 0 bases and at J to 2 bases, leaving 7 bases not matched to a gene. Germline V gene data show CDR1 as SGHNT and CDR2 as YYREEE (reference sequence). The CDR3 loop reads CASSLVYRDRQETQYF. The DNA for the CDR3 is TGTGCCAGCAGCTTGGTATACCGGGACAGACAAGAGACCCAGTACTTC. Combining the CDR3 with reference TRBV5-4 and TRBJ2-5 gives the whole variable domain ETGVTQSPTHLIKTRGQQVTLRCSSQSGHNTVSWYQQALGQGPQFIFQYYREEENGRGNFPPRFSGLQFPNYSSELNVNALELDDSALYLCASSLVYRDRQETQYFGPGTRLLVL.

V is TRBV2 and J is TRBJ2-7; D possibly uses TRBD1 or TRBD2 (5 bases each). This CDR3 comprises 12 residues. Germline V CDR1 and CDR2: SNHLY, FYNNEI. V lost 4 bases and J 6 bases, leaving 10 bases between the germline ends. The CDR3 DNA reads as TGTGCCAGCAGTGTATGGGGGTCCGAGCAGTACTTC. Protein: CASSVWGSEQYF. The entire variable domain, with the rest obtained from reference TRBV2 and TRBJ2-7, is as follows: EPEVTQTPSHQVTQMGQEVILRCVPISNHLYFYWYRQILGQKVEFLVSFYNNEISEKSEIFDDQFSVERPDGSNFTLKIRSTKLEDSAMYFCASSVWGSEQYFGPGTRLTVT.

V and J are TRBV20-1 and TRBJ2-3; 8 nucleotides align to TRBD2. The CDR3 has 15 amino acids. Germline V gene lookup returns CDR1 DFQATT and CDR2 SNEGSKA (reference sequence). J was trimmed by 3 bases and V by 2 bases; bases with no gene match: 7. The CDR3 sequence is CSARPGGPGTDTQYF. Written as DNA, the CDR3 is TGCAGTGCTAGACCGGGGGGGCCGGGGACAGATACGCAGTATTTT.

This clonotype was observed a few times. The CDR3 region is CASSLTGGFMSGVTYNEQFF. CDR3 sequence (DNA): TGTGCCAGCAGCTTAACGGGGGGGTTTATGAGCGGGGTAACCTACAATGAGCAGTTCTTC. This sequence joins TRBV7-3 and TRBJ2-1, with 7 bases matching TRBD2. CDR1 is SGHTA, CDR2 FQGTGA, per germline. This CDR3 region has 20 residues. Trimming took 0 bases from V and 2 from J; bases not matched to a gene: 16. The full variable domain, rest sourced from reference TRBV7-3 and TRBJ2-1, is GAGVSQTPSNKVTEKGKYVELRCDPISGHTALYWYRQSLGQGPEFLIYFQGTGAADDSGLPNDRFFAVRPEGSVSTLKIQRTERGDSAVYLCASSLTGGFMSGVTYNEQFFGPGTRLTVL.

This clonotype was detected only a few times. This chain joins TRBV5-1 and TRBJ1-4, with D maybe TRBD1 (6 bases). In germline, CDR1 is SGHRS, CDR2 YFSETQ. Deletions cut 0 bases from V and 6 bases from J, with 9 bases between. There are 14 residues in the CDR3. The CDR3: CASSLESGDEKLFF. For the CDR3, the DNA is TGCGCCAGCAGCTTGGAGTCAGGGGATGAAAAACTGTTTTTT. Full variable domain (outside the CDR3, taken from reference TRBV5-1 and TRBJ1-4): KAGVTQTPRYLIKTRGQQVTLSCSPISGHRSVSWYQQTPGQGLQFLFEYFSETQRNKGNFPGRFSGRQFSNSRSEMNVSTLELGDSALYLCASSLESGDEKLFFGSGTQLSVL.

The V and J genes are TRBV12-3 or TRBV12-4 and TRBJ2-3; D not resolved. This CDR3 spans 15 amino acids. Trimming pared 6 bases from V and 0 bases from J, leaving 13 bases between. Written as DNA, the CDR3 is TGTGCCAGCAGGGCCCTGGGCAGAAGCACAGATACGCAGTATTTT. Translating gives CASRALGRSTDTQYF.

V usage is TRBV19 and J usage is TRBJ2-2; 7 nucleotides match TRBD2. The CDR3 is 14 amino acids. Germline V gives CDR1 LNHDA, CDR2 SQIVND (reference sequence). The junction had 7 bases not matched to a gene; V was cut back by 7 bases and J by 5 bases. CDR3 sequence: CASNGGRGTGELFF. DNA for the CDR3: TGTGCCAGTAATGGCGGGAGAGGGACCGGGGAGCTGTTTTTT.

In this sample, this clonotype turned up a few times. The chain carries TRBV4-3 and TRBJ2-7; 7 nucleotides line up with TRBD1. CDR3 size: 15 residues. Trimming removed 7 bases from V and 5 bases from J; junction bases left unmatched: 14. In germline, CDR1 is LGHNA, CDR2 YSLEER. The CDR3 is CASNPPGQSSHEQYF. Here the CDR3 DNA reads TGCGCCAGCAACCCTCCGGGACAGAGTTCCCACGAGCAGTACTTC.

This chain uses TRBV23-1 with TRBJ1-2, with D possibly TRBD1 on 6 matching bases. TRBV23-1 is assigned to the ORF class and has an uncertain function. This CDR3 region has 12 residues. The ends were cut back, 8 bases at V and 8 bases at J, with 15 bases in the middle. CDR3 in amino acids: CASPKGGPGYTF. In DNA, the CDR3 is TGCGCCAGCCCCAAGGGGGGGCCGGGCTACACCTTC.

This clonotype was counted a few times. The CDR3 DNA is TGTGCCAGCTCACCAGCGGGTGCGCTGAACACTGAAGCTTTCTTT. Amino acids: CASSPAGALNTEAFF. The rearrangement joins TRBV18 to TRBJ1-1, with D unclear. There are 15 residues in the CDR3. Trimming pared 2 bases from V and 0 bases from J, leaving 10 bases between. Germline V gene sequence: CDR1 KGHSH, CDR2 LQKENI.

The chain recombines TRBV7-2 with TRBJ2-2, with D perhaps TRBD2 (5 bases). This CDR3 has 15 residues. Trimming took 7 bases from V and 3 from J, leaving 15 bases between them. Germline lookup yields CDR1 SGHTA and CDR2 FQGNSA. The CDR3 sequence is CASNKIVGDTGELFF. Here the CDR3 DNA reads TGTGCCAGCAACAAAATTGTGGGAGACACCGGGGAGCTGTTTTTT.

The CDR3 spells CAISEDTGTLTEAFF. The CDR3 region has the DNA TGTGCCATCAGTGAGGATACCGGGACGCTCACTGAAGCTTTCTTT. The rearrangement joins TRBV10-3 to TRBJ1-1; TRBD1 is a possible D gene (5 bases). This CDR3 spans 15 amino acids. Germline CDR1 is ENHRY and CDR2 is SYGVKD. V lost 2 bases to trimming and J lost 4 bases, with 14 bases between them.

CDR3 coding DNA: TGTGCCACCAGCAGGCTAACTAGCTACGAGCAGTACTTC. Protein product: CATSRLTSYEQYF. V is TRBV15 and J is TRBJ2-7; weak D call: TRBD2 (5 bases). CDR3 length: 13 amino acids. The V gene lost 3 bases and the J gene lost 3 bases, with 9 bases spanning the gap. Germline V gene lookup returns CDR1 LNHNV and CDR2 YYDKDF (reference sequence). Combining the CDR3 with reference TRBV15 and TRBJ2-7 gives the whole variable domain DAMVIQNPRYQVTQFGKPVTLSCSQTLNHNVMYWYQQKSSQAPKLLFHYYDKDFNNEADTPDNFQSRRPNTSFCFLDIRSPGLGDTAMYLCATSRLTSYEQYFGPGTRLTVT.

This chain links TRBV15 with TRBJ2-5; TRBD1 might be the D (6 bases). There are 14 residues in the CDR3. V was trimmed by 4 bases and J by 2 bases, leaving 11 bases between them. Germline V gene lookup returns CDR1 LNHNV and CDR2 YYDKDF (reference sequence). The CDR3: CATSIRTAQETQYF. The CDR3 DNA sequence: TGTGCCACCAGCATCCGGACAGCACAAGAGACCCAGTACTTC.

This clonotype occurred a few times. The chain recombines TRBV10-1 with TRBJ2-1; 7 nucleotides align to TRBD2. Per the germline V gene, CDR1 is WNHNN and CDR2 is SYGVQD (reference sequence). CDR3 length equals 16 residues. V dropped 1 base and J dropped 9; count of bases not matched to a gene: 12. The CDR3 DNA sequence: TGCGCCAGCAGTGAGTACCTACTTGCGGGAGTAGGTGAGCAGTTCTTC. Protein product: CASSEYLLAGVGEQFF.

The chain uses TRBV11-3 and TRBJ2-3; no clear D. The CDR3 runs to 15 residues. The germline gives CDR1 SGHNT, CDR2 YENEEA. Trimming shortened V by 0 bases and J by 0 bases, and 7 bases separated the two germline ends. The CDR3 DNA reads as TGTGCCAGCAGCTTAGACACCAGAAGCACAGATACGCAGTATTTT. It yields the protein CASSLDTRSTDTQYF.

This clonotype was observed a few times. The chain combines TRBV19 with TRBJ2-3; D not resolved. V dropped 2 bases and J dropped 7 bases, with 10 bases sitting between them. Germline V gene data show CDR1 as LNHDA and CDR2 as SQIVND (reference sequence). The CDR3 loop spans 13 amino acids. The CDR3 spells CASSISLLNTQYF. For the CDR3, the DNA is TGTGCCAGTAGTATAAGTCTTTTGAATACGCAGTATTTT. The variable domain in full, with the rest retrieved from reference TRBV19 and TRBJ2-3, is DGGITQSPKYLFRKEGQNVTLSCEQNLNHDAMYWYRQDPGQGLRLIYYSQIVNDFQKGDIAEGYSVSREKKESFPLTVTSAQKNPTAFYLCASSISLLNTQYFGPGTRLTVL.

This clonotype was found a few times. An end of the junction does not agree with germline; a read error may underlie this. CDR3 sequence (DNA): TGTGCCATCAGCCCCGGGACTAGCAAAGATACGCAGTATTTT. Encoded protein: CAISPGTSKDTQYF. This sequence joins TRBV10-3 and TRBJ2-3; 9 nucleotides line up with TRBD2. Germline V CDR1 and CDR2: ENHRY, SYGVKD. The CDR3 runs to 14 residues.

The chain couples TRBV12-1 to TRBJ2-7; the table's D gene call, TRBD1, was not cross checked with the DNA. TRBV12-1 has pseudogene status. This CDR3 is built from 12 residues. In nucleotides, the CDR3 is TGTGCCAGCGGCCCCGAGGGGCACGAGCAGTACTTC. Residues: CASGPEGHEQYF.

There are many counts of this clonotype. The CDR3 DNA sequence: TGCGCCAGCAGCCCCACAGGGGGCCTCATGAATGAGCAGTACTTC. This translates into CASSPTGGLMNEQYF. V is TRBV5-1 and J is TRBJ2-7, with 9 nucleotides matching TRBD1. CDR1 is SGHRS and CDR2 is YFSETQ in the germline V gene. V shed 4 bases and J 7 bases; nucleotides not matched to a gene: 12. The CDR3 length is 15 residues.

There are many counts of this clonotype. V gene TRBV6-1 combines with J gene TRBJ2-3; TRBD2 matches 7 bases. Losses at the gene ends were 6 bases for V and 2 bases for J; bases not matched to a gene: 2. The CDR3 is made up of 13 amino acids. The V gene's germline CDR1 is MNHNS and CDR2 SASEGT. For the CDR3, the DNA is TGTGCCAGCAGCGGGACTAACACAGATACGCAGTATTTT. Translated, it gives CASSGTNTDTQYF.

This clonotype appeared a few times. CDR3 in amino acids: CASSPPPGNEQYF. The CDR3 bases are TGTGCCAGCTCACCACCACCGGGGAACGAGCAGTACTTC. This chain connects TRBV18 to TRBJ2-7; maybe TRBD2 (5 bases). The CDR3 covers 13 residues. The V gene's germline CDR1 is KGHSH and CDR2 LQKENI. V lost 0 bases and J lost 5, with 8 bases in between.

The chain combines TRBV14 with TRBJ2-7, with D perhaps TRBD1 (6 bases). CDR3 length: 20 residues. Germline assignment: CDR1 SGHDN and CDR2 FVKESK. V was pared by 6 bases and J by 2 bases, with 32 bases between. CDR3 protein: CASRKSGPRGGAGITYEQYF. As DNA, the CDR3 is TGTGCCAGCAGGAAGTCGGGGCCCAGGGGTGGGGCAGGGATCACCTACGAGCAGTACTTC.

This clonotype was seen more than once but under ten times. The chain links TRBV5-1 to TRBJ2-7, with D possibly being TRBD2 (6 bases). CDR3 length: 12 residues. Germline CDR1 and CDR2: SGHRS and YFSETQ. V lost 0 bases and J 9 bases, leaving 10 bases between the germline ends. The CDR3 reads CASSLEGLRQYF. In nucleotides, the CDR3 is TGCGCCAGCAGCTTGGAGGGACTTCGGCAGTACTTC.